This entry concerns a single T cell receptor (beta chain). With only one base between it and a far larger clone, this is likely a read error. Several immunoSEQ 96-well plates shared each subset's DNA, each plate a replicate. In the study's own analysis: Junction-only immunoSEQ sequences carried no quality scores, so filtering differed. Repertoires were generated with immunoSEQ multiplex PCR, while TCRdb's copy carries only in-frame clones and drops some. Clone size and the V and J calls come from that table; the DNA yielded D and trimming. This table holds some 530,000 clones, roughly 80% found once. This record comes from a study of shared clonotypes between healthy human individuals. The germline CDR1 and CDR2 sequences are SGHTA and FQGTGA. Trimming left V 8 bases short and J 0 bases short, with 14 bases between. The CDR3 has 15 amino acids. Study donors comprised healthy, HIV-negative adults devoid of recent acute infection or vaccination. Genomic DNA for unsorted samples was obtained from about 90 million PBMCs.

Material: PBMCs. This rearrangement joins TRBV7-3 to TRBJ2-1; D ambiguous. The TCR originated in a woman in her 40s in good health. Some clones in this sample may be carry-over from other donors' samples. CDR3 sequence reads: CASGPRNSSYNEQFF. The CDR3, as DNA: TGTGCCAGCGGCCCCCGAAACAGCTCCTACAATGAGCAGTTCTTC.